These 20 T cell receptor beta chains were all obtained from the same sample, sequenced in a study of T cells in tuberculosis. TCRdb's table, derived via immunoSEQ multiplex PCR, lists solely in-frame clones and lacks some. The data hold approximately 59,000 clones, with 81% observed a single time. Cells were sorted from thawed PBMC rested overnight and stained with GMM-loaded CD1B tetramer, viability dye and anti-CD3. C32 glucose monomycolate from Rhodococcus equi was loaded onto the CD1B tetramers. The sample consisted of CD1b-GMM tetramer-negative cells sorted from PBMCs. The origin of the receptors is an adult woman with latent tuberculosis.

This clone was found a few times. The CDR3 nucleotides are TGTGCCAGCTCACTCATCGACAGGGAATACGAGCAGTACTTC. Its protein product is CASSLIDREYEQYF. The J gene is TRBJ2-7, the V gene TRBV18, with 7 bases matching TRBD1. Losses at the gene ends were 4 bases for V and 4 bases for J; bases not matched to a gene: 7. Looked up from germline, CDR1 is KGHSH and CDR2 is LQKENI. The CDR3 contains 14 residues.

This clone was counted only a few times. The chain links TRBV7-9 to TRBJ1-3, with D maybe TRBD1 (5 bases). Germline CDR1 SEHNR, CDR2 FQNEAQ (reference sequence). The CDR3 contains 15 residues. Trimming stripped 3 bases from V and 2 bases from J, with 11 bases between. DNA for the CDR3: TGTGCCAGCAGCTTGGGACTGACTACTGGAAACACCATATATTTT. Encoded protein: CASSLGLTTGNTIYF.

The chain recombines TRBV9 with TRBJ1-5; D is unresolved. This CDR3 comprises 12 residues. CDR1 is SGDLS, CDR2 YYNGEE, per germline. V gave up 3 bases and J gave up 5 bases, with 6 bases separating them. In DNA, the CDR3 is TGTGCCAGCAGCGCTGGGCATCAGCCCCAGCATTTT. Translated: CASSAGHQPQHF.

The V gene is TRBV29-1, the J gene TRBJ1-1, with TRBD1 matching over 11 bases. CDR1 is SQVTM and CDR2 is ANQGSEA in the germline V gene. Trimming at V came to 7 bases and at J to 5 bases, leaving 6 bases not matched to a gene. This CDR3 spans 13 amino acids. The CDR3 here is CSAPGQGETEAFF. CDR3 DNA sequence: TGCAGCGCGCCGGGACAGGGGGAGACTGAAGCTTTCTTT.

The chain carries TRBV28 and TRBJ1-1, with D possibly matching TRBD1 (5 bases). Germline V gene data show CDR1 as MDHEN and CDR2 as SYDVKM. The CDR3 is 16 amino acids. Trimming shortened V by 2 bases and J by 1 base, and 14 bases separated the two germline ends. The CDR3 bases are TGTGCCAGCAGTTTACGTAGGCCCCAGGGGAACACTGAAGCTTTCTTT. Translated: CASSLRRPQGNTEAFF.

The genes are TRBV18 and TRBJ2-2; 8 nucleotides align to TRBD1. The V gene end was trimmed by 6 bases and the J gene end by 0 bases; junction bases not matched to a gene: 9. CDR3 length: 17 amino acids. Germline-derived CDR1 and CDR2 are KGHSH and LQKENI. Here the CDR3 DNA reads TGTGCCAGCTCTTCTACCGGGACAGGATCGAACACCGGGGAGCTGTTTTTT. Protein product: CASSSTGTGSNTGELFF.

The rearrangement joins TRBV18 to TRBJ2-1, with TRBD2 matching over 7 bases. From germline, CDR1 is KGHSH and CDR2 LQKENI. Trimming at V came to 5 bases and at J to 9 bases, leaving 4 bases not matched to a gene. The CDR3 contains 12 residues. The CDR3 loop reads CASSFSGPEQFF. In DNA form, the CDR3 reads TGTGCCAGCTCATTTAGCGGGCCTGAGCAGTTCTTC.

The rearrangement uses TRBV5-6 and TRBJ1-5, with D possibly matching TRBD1 (5 bases). Germline values: CDR1 SGHDT, CDR2 YYEEEE. The V end was cut by 0 bases, the J end by 3 bases, with 10 bases between. CDR3 length equals 15 residues. The CDR3 is CASSLAGLANQPQHF. The CDR3 DNA reads TGTGCCAGCAGCTTGGCAGGGTTGGCCAATCAGCCCCAGCATTTT.

Note on this clone: This specimen includes other DNA sequences encoding the same CDR3. The J gene is TRBJ2-2, the V gene TRBV19, with 10 bases fitting TRBD1. Germline CDR1 LNHDA, CDR2 SQIVND (reference sequence). V lost 4 bases, J lost 5 bases, and 1 base stayed unmatched. This CDR3 region has 14 residues. The CDR3 DNA sequence: TGTGCCAGTAGTAGGGACAGGGGTACCGGGGAGCTGTTTTTT. The encoded protein is CASSRDRGTGELFF.

The chain joins TRBV28 to TRBJ1-5; 7 nucleotides match TRBD1. The germline V gene has CDR1 MDHEN and CDR2 SYDVKM. The CDR3 is 14 residues long. The J segment lost 7 bases and the V segment lost 2 bases, leaving 5 bases of the junction unmatched. The CDR3 here is CASSLGRGWQPQHF. In nucleotides, the CDR3 is TGTGCCAGCAGTTTAGGCAGGGGGTGGCAGCCCCAGCATTTT.

The V gene is TRBV6-5, the J gene TRBJ2-7, with 8 bases aligning to TRBD1. Germline CDR1 and CDR2: MNHEY and SVGAGI. This CDR3 is 15 amino acids long. Trimming took 6 bases from V and 2 from J; bases not matched to a gene: 9. CDR3 DNA: TGTGCCAGCAGCCCCGGACAGGGAGTTACCTACGAGCAGTACTTC. It yields the protein CASSPGQGVTYEQYF.

This clone was detected a few times. The J gene is TRBJ2-1, the V gene TRBV7-7; 13 nucleotides align to TRBD2. CDR3 length equals 15 residues. Unmatched junction bases numbered 6, after V lost 6 bases and J lost 7 bases. Germline V CDR1 and CDR2: SSHAT, FNYEAQ (reference sequence). CDR3 sequence reads: CASSTGLAGFNEQFF. The CDR3 DNA reads TGTGCCAGCAGTACGGGACTAGCGGGGTTTAATGAGCAGTTCTTC.

This chain connects TRBV14 to TRBJ1-2, with D possibly being TRBD1 (5 bases). The V and J ends lost 8 bases and 3 bases respectively, with 16 bases between them. Germline V CDR1 and CDR2: SGHDN, FVKESK. This CDR3 region has 14 residues. This CDR3 is CASGRQGRDYGYTF. The CDR3 region has the DNA TGTGCCAGCGGGCGCCAGGGCCGGGACTATGGCTACACCTTC.

CDR3 DNA sequence: TGTGCCAGCAGGCTGAAGGGGGCTAACTATGGCTACACCTTC. Its protein is CASRLKGANYGYTF. The V gene is TRBV2, the J gene TRBJ1-2, with D perhaps matching TRBD1 (6 bases). Germline V lookup: CDR1 SNHLY, CDR2 FYNNEI. The germline V and J ends were trimmed by 6 bases and 0 bases, with 11 bases remaining between them. The CDR3 loop spans 14 amino acids.

V and J are TRBV11-2 and TRBJ2-7, with 10 bases aligning to TRBD2. Losses at the gene ends were 1 base for V and 5 bases for J; bases not matched to a gene: 8. The CDR3 sequence is 16 residues long. Germline lookup yields CDR1 SGHAT and CDR2 FQNNGV. The CDR3 DNA reads as TGTGCCAGCAGCTTAGCCCCGGCTAGCGGGAGAGACGAGCAGTACTTC. It codes for CASSLAPASGRDEQYF.

This clone was recorded only once. The J gene is TRBJ2-3, the V gene TRBV6-6; 9 bases align to TRBD1. The V gene's germline CDR1 is MNHNY and CDR2 SVGAGI (reference sequence). The CDR3 has 14 amino acids. The V gene end was trimmed by 4 bases and the J gene end by 11 bases; junction bases not matched to a gene: 10. The CDR3 nucleotides are TGTGCCAGCAGTTCCAAGGACAGGGGCCCCGGGCAGTATTTT. This encodes CASSSKDRGPGQYF.

This clone was recorded only once. The rearrangement joins TRBV7-2 to TRBJ2-7, with 9 bases identical to TRBD2. V shed 4 bases, J shed 6 bases, and the junction held 19 bases outside the gene matches. The CDR3 is 18 residues long. Germline loops: CDR1 SGHTA, CDR2 FQGNSA. The DNA of the CDR3 is TGTGCCAGCAGCTCCTCGGGGGGGGGTCTAGCGGGAAGGGGCGAGCAGTACTTC. It codes for CASSSSGGGLAGRGEQYF.

The CDR3 reads CASKRHGDYNEQFF. The CDR3 bases are TGTGCCAGTAAGCGGCACGGAGACTACAATGAGCAGTTCTTC. V gene TRBV19 combines with J gene TRBJ2-1; tentative D call: TRBD2 (5 bases). The CDR3 covers 14 residues. The V and J ends lost 7 bases and 3 bases respectively, with 13 bases between them. Germline assignment: CDR1 LNHDA and CDR2 SQIVND (reference sequence).

J is TRBJ1-5 and V is TRBV18; a possible D gene is TRBD1 (6 bases). CDR3 length: 16 amino acids. Germline V CDR1 and CDR2: KGHSH, LQKENI. Between the trimmed V and J ends, which lost 3 bases and 1 base, there was a span of 13 bases. DNA for the CDR3: TGTGCCAGCTCACCTCGGGCGGACAGAAGCAATCAGCCCCAGCATTTT. Translated: CASSPRADRSNQPQHF.

The J gene is TRBJ1-5, the V gene TRBV5-5; 7 bases map to TRBD1. Germline CDR1 and CDR2: SGHKS and YYEKEE (reference sequence). The CDR3 extends over 15 amino acids. V dropped 3 bases and J dropped 0; count of bases not matched to a gene: 3. CDR3 bases: TGTGCCAGCAGCTGGGGACAGAATAGCAATCAGCCCCAGCATTTT. Translating it yields CASSWGQNSNQPQHF.